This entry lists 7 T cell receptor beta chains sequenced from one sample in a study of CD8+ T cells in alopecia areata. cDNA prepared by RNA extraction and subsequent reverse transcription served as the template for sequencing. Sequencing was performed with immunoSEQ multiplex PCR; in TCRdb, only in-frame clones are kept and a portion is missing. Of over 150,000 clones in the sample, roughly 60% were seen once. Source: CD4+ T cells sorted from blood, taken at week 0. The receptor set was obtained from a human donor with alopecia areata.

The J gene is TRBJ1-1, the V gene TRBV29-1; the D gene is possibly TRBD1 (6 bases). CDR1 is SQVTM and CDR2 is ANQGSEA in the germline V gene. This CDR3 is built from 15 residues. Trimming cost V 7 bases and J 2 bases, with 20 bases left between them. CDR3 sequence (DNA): TGCAGCGCCCAAACATTAACAGGGACCAACACTGAAGCTTTCTTT. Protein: CSAQTLTGTNTEAFF.

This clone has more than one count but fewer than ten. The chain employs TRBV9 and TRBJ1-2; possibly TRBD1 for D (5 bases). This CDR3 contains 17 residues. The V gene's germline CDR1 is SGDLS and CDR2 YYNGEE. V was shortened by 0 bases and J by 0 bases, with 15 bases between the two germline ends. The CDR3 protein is CASSVGGALTANYGYTF. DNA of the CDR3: TGTGCCAGCAGCGTAGGGGGAGCCTTGACAGCTAACTATGGCTACACCTTC.

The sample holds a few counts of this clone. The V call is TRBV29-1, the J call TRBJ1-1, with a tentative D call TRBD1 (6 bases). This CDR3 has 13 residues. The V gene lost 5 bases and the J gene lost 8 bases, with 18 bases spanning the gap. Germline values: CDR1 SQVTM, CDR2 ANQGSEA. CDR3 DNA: TGCAGCGTTCACAATATTCCGGGACAAGAAGCTTTCTTT. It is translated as CSVHNIPGQEAFF.

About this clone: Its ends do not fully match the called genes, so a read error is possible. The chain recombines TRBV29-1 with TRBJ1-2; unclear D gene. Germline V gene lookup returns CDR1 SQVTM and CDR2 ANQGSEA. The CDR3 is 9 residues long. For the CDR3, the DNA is TGCAGCGTTGAAGATCGTCGGGGATTC. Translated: CSVEDRRGF. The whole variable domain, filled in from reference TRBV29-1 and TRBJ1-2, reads SAVISQKPSRDICQRGTSLTIQCQVDSQVTMMFWYRQQPGQSLTLIATANQGSEATYESGFVIDKFPISRPNLTFSTLTVSNMSPEDSSIYLCSVEDRRGFGSGTRLTVV.

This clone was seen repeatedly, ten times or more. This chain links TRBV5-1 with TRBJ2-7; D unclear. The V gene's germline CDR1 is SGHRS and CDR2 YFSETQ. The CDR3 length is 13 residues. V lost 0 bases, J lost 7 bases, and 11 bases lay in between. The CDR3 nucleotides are TGCGCCAGCAGCTTGGCCGTAGAAGGGGAGCAGTACTTC. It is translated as CASSLAVEGEQYF.

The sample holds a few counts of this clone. The CDR3 protein is CASSVGGQPNYGYTF. CDR3 bases: TGTGCCAGCAGTGTAGGGGGACAGCCGAACTATGGCTACACCTTC. This chain links TRBV2 with TRBJ1-2; TRBD1 aligns across 7 bases. Germline V CDR1 and CDR2: SNHLY, FYNNEI. V lost 4 bases, J lost 2 bases, and 7 bases stayed unmatched. This CDR3 is built from 15 residues.

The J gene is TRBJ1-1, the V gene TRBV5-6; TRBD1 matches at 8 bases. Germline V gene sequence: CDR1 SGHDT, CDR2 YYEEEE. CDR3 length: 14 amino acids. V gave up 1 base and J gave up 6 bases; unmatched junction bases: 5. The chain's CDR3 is CASSLWAGGPEAFF. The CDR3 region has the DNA TGTGCCAGCAGCTTGTGGGCAGGGGGCCCTGAAGCTTTCTTT.